The entry below gives a single T cell receptor (beta chain) sequence along with its context. The data originate from a study of blood T cell repertoires in COVID-19. Study in general: The study drew acute and convalescent COVID-19 samples from the United States, Italy and Spain. PBMCs, B-cell-depleted T cells, or T cells were the source of the cDNA or gDNA that made up the material.

Authors' processing steps: How many nucleated cells were present was estimated from reference gene primer amplification. Assay used: immunoSEQ multiplex PCR; TCRdb lists only in-frame clones, some missing. That table furnishes V, J and clone size, whereas the DNA furnished D and trimming. The sample has about 42,000 clones; 80% to 90% are singletons. Trimming left V 5 bases short and J 2 bases short, with 5 bases between. This CDR3 spans 12 amino acids. CDR1 is WSHSY, CDR2 SAAADI, per germline. This sequence was found in a human donor in a cohort sampled during active COVID-19. The gene calls are TRBV10-2 and TRBJ2-3; D is unclear. The sample consisted of peripheral blood. The CDR3 nucleotides are TGCGCCAGCAGTCAGGCCACAGATACGCAGTATTTT. Encoded protein: CASSQATDTQYF.